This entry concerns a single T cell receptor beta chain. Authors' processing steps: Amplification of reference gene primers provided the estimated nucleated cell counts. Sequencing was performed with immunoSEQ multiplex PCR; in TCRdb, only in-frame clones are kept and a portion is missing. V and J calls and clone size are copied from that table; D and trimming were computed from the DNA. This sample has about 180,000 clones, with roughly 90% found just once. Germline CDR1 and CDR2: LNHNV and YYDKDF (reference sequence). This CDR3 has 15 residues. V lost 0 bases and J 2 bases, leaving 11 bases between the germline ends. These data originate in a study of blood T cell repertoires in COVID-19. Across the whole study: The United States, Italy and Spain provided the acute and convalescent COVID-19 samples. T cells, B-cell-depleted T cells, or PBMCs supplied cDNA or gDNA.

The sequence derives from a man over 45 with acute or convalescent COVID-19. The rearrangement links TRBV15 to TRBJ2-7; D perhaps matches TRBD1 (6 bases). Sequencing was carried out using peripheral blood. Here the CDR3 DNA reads TGTGCCACCAGCAGAGATAGGGACAACCCCTACGAGCAGTACTTC. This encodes CATSRDRDNPYEQYF. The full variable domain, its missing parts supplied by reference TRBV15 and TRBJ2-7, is DAMVIQNPRYQVTQFGKPVTLSCSQTLNHNVMYWYQQKSSQAPKLLFHYYDKDFNNEADTPDNFQSRRPNTSFCFLDIRSPGLGDTAMYLCATSRDRDNPYEQYFGPGTRLTVT.